This paragraph covers one T cell receptor beta chain sequence. The sample belongs to a study of low-dose radiotherapy and immunotherapy resistance in tumors. Study background: Oral aspirin 300 mg was taken by patients daily for four cycles from cycle 1 day 1.

Donors were administered nivolumab, ipilimumab, aspirin and low-dose cyclophosphamide, together with low-dose radiotherapy. First-strand cDNA used TRAV- and TRBV-specific primers, covering alpha and beta chains. TCRs were amplified for around 20 PCR cycles with a constant-region primer and V-primer adapter. mRNA, after isolation, was amplified by in vitro transcription. TCRdb re-called the reads with MiXCR, one entry per CDR3 protein. The profile shows roughly 13,000 distinct CDR3 sequences, roughly 60% of them singletons. The receptor was isolated from a human donor with advanced metastatic prostate, ovarian, gallbladder or colorectal cancer (not recorded which). This table probably holds off-target reads from a library built for another chain.

The CDR3 sequence: CASSVEEGRRNTEAFF. CDR3 in DNA: TGTGCCAGCAGCGTAGAGGAAGGCAGGCGTAACACTGAAGCTTTCTTT. The V and J genes are TRBV9 and TRBJ1-1; D remains unclear. The CDR3 has 16 amino acids. The germline CDR1 and CDR2 sequences are SGDLS and YYNGEE. V gave up 0 bases and J gave up 2 bases, with 14 bases separating them.